Following are 23 T cell receptor beta chains from one sample sequenced in a study of blood T cell repertoires in COVID-19. Here immunoSEQ multiplex PCR was the method, and the copy in TCRdb shows in-frame clones only, minus some. The sample has approximately 250,000 clones, 84% seen once. The sample comprised peripheral blood. These receptors originate from a man aged 45-65 years with acute or convalescent COVID-19.

V usage is TRBV12-3 or TRBV12-4 and J usage is TRBJ2-7, with D possibly being TRBD1 (5 bases). This CDR3 has 13 amino acids. Trimming cost V 6 bases and J 2 bases, with 11 bases left between them. The CDR3 here is CASRMGQTYEQYF. The CDR3 coding sequence is TGTGCCAGCAGGATGGGGCAGACCTACGAGCAGTACTTC.

This chain links TRBV5-4 with TRBJ1-1; D perhaps matches TRBD1 (5 bases). The germline CDR1 and CDR2 sequences are SGHNT and YYREEE (reference sequence). The CDR3 spans 15 residues. V lost 5 bases to trimming and J lost 7 bases, with 21 bases between them. CDR3 protein: CASRTGGHRVGEAFF. The CDR3 coding sequence is TGTGCCAGCAGAACTGGCGGACACCGGGTTGGTGAAGCTTTCTTT.

The chain is built from TRBV4-2 and TRBJ2-7; 9 nucleotides line up with TRBD1. V shed 3 bases, J shed 5 bases, and the junction held 8 bases outside the gene matches. CDR1 is LGHNA and CDR2 is YNFKEQ in the germline V gene. There are 15 residues in the CDR3. CDR3 sequence: CASSHYGQGNDEQYF. Here the CDR3 DNA reads TGTGCCAGCAGCCACTATGGACAGGGGAACGACGAGCAGTACTTC.

The rearrangement joins TRBV7-6 to TRBJ2-7, with D possibly TRBD1 on 6 matching bases. Germline-derived CDR1 and CDR2 are SGHVS and FNYEAQ. This CDR3 spans 13 amino acids. The ends were cut back, 2 bases at V and 3 bases at J, with 8 bases in the middle. The chain's CDR3 is CASSLSQGYEQYF. For the CDR3, the DNA is TGTGCCAGCAGCTTATCACAGGGCTACGAGCAGTACTTC. Full variable domain (rest looked up from reference TRBV7-6 and TRBJ2-7): GAGVSQSPRYKVTKRGQDVALRCDPISGHVSLYWYRQALGQGPEFLTYFNYEAQQDKSGLPNDRFSAERPEGSISTLTIQRTEQRDSAMYRCASSLSQGYEQYFGPGTRLTVT.

As DNA, the CDR3 is TGTGCCAGTAGTCCCCACGGACAGATTGAAGCTTTCTTT. It is translated as CASSPHGQIEAFF. The genes are TRBV19 and TRBJ1-1; D is possibly TRBD1 (6 bases). Trimming took off 5 bases at V and 7 bases at J, with 14 bases between the two ends. Germline CDR1 is LNHDA and CDR2 is SQIVND (reference sequence). The CDR3 runs 13 residues. The complete variable domain, with remaining parts taken from reference TRBV19 and TRBJ1-1, reads DGGITQSPKYLFRKEGQNVTLSCEQNLNHDAMYWYRQDPGQGLRLIYYSQIVNDFQKGDIAEGYSVSREKKESFPLTVTSAQKNPTAFYLCASSPHGQIEAFFGQGTRLTVV.

J is TRBJ1-1 and V is TRBV6-5, with TRBD1 matching over 8 bases. The junction had 6 bases not matched to a gene; V was cut back by 6 bases and J by 0 bases. The germline gives CDR1 MNHEY, CDR2 SVGAGI. The CDR3 is 15 amino acids. The CDR3 region is CASRQGQGLNTEAFF. In DNA form, the CDR3 reads TGTGCCAGCAGACAAGGACAGGGATTGAACACTGAAGCTTTCTTT.

The V call is TRBV15, the J call TRBJ2-5; 8 nucleotides line up with TRBD2. CDR1 LNHNV and CDR2 YYDKDF come from the germline V gene (reference sequence). The CDR3 loop spans 17 amino acids. J was trimmed by 0 bases and V by 0 bases; bases with no gene match: 6. CDR3 coding DNA: TGTGCCACCAGCAGAGAGGGGTGGCGGGGGGACCAAGAGACCCAGTACTTC. Its protein is CATSREGWRGDQETQYF.

The V gene is TRBV7-8, the J gene TRBJ1-1; D possibly corresponds to TRBD1 (6 bases). Germline values: CDR1 SGHVS, CDR2 FQNEAQ. CDR3 length equals 16 residues. The ends were cut back, 2 bases at V and 0 bases at J, with 13 bases in the middle. The CDR3 bases are TGTGCCAGCAGCTTATTTGGGACACAGCTGAACACTGAAGCTTTCTTT. Translating it yields CASSLFGTQLNTEAFF.

The rearrangement links TRBV12-3 or TRBV12-4 to TRBJ2-7; maybe TRBD2 (6 bases). V lost 8 bases and J lost 9, with 17 bases in between. The CDR3 spans 12 residues. The CDR3 region has the DNA TGTGCCAGCCGGGCGGGGATGGGCGCGCAGTACTTC. This codes for CASRAGMGAQYF.

This clone was counted between two and nine times. The gene calls are TRBV6-4 and TRBJ2-3, with 10 positions matching TRBD1. Germline V gives CDR1 MRHNA, CDR2 SNTAGT. Losses at the gene ends were 3 bases for V and 6 bases for J; bases not matched to a gene: 6. There are 15 residues in the CDR3. CDR3 amino acids: CASSDSGTGADTQYF. Here the CDR3 DNA reads TGTGCCAGCAGTGATTCCGGGACAGGGGCCGATACGCAGTATTTT.

Details on this clone: An end of the junction differs from the germline gene, which may be a read error. The chain combines TRBV28 with TRBJ2-3; D is possibly TRBD1 (6 bases). The CDR3 consists of 13 residues. Germline V CDR1 and CDR2: MDHEN, SYDVKM. This chain's CDR3 is CASKDSPTNTQYF. CDR3 sequence (DNA): TGTGCCAGCAAGGACAGCCCCACAAATACGCAGTATTTT.

The chain links TRBV19 to TRBJ2-1; D is unclear. V lost 1 base and J 7 bases, leaving 5 bases between the germline ends. This CDR3 contains 12 residues. CDR1 is LNHDA, CDR2 SQIVND, per germline (reference sequence). CDR3 DNA: TGTGCCAGTAGTATAGTCGGGAATGAGCAGTTCTTC. It is translated as CASSIVGNEQFF.

This clone occurred a few times. The chain employs TRBV28 and TRBJ1-5; 9 nucleotides agree with TRBD1. The CDR3 contains 15 residues. The V gene's germline CDR1 is MDHEN and CDR2 SYDVKM. Trimming at V came to 8 bases and at J to 1 base, leaving 6 bases not matched to a gene. The CDR3 bases are TGTGCCAGCGTACCCGGGACAGGGAGCAATCAGCCCCAGCATTTT. Encoded protein: CASVPGTGSNQPQHF.

The chain couples TRBV19 to TRBJ2-3; D is undetermined. The CDR3 contains 12 residues. V lost 4 bases to trimming and J lost 6 bases, with 8 bases between them. Germline lookup yields CDR1 LNHDA and CDR2 SQIVND (reference sequence). The CDR3 DNA reads as TGTGCCAGTAGTACTAGTAAGGATACGCAGTATTTT. Its translation: CASSTSKDTQYF.

The genes are TRBV3-1 (or the pseudogene TRBV3-2) and TRBJ2-7; D is undetermined. The CDR3 loop spans 11 amino acids. Trimming stripped 3 bases from V and 5 bases from J, with 5 bases between. Germline loops: CDR1 LGHDT, CDR2 YNNKEL (reference sequence). The CDR3 region is CASSHSHEQYF. The CDR3, as DNA: TGTGCCAGCAGCCATAGCCACGAGCAGTACTTC.

Only one count was recorded for this clone. The chain combines TRBV4-2 with TRBJ2-1; TRBD2 aligns across 10 bases. The CDR3 loop spans 13 amino acids. The trim removed 6 bases at V and 10 bases at J, leaving 6 bases unmatched. Looked up from germline, CDR1 is LGHNA and CDR2 is YNFKEQ. In DNA, the CDR3 is TGTGCCAGCAGTGAACTAGCGGGGACGGAGCAGTTCTTC. This encodes CASSELAGTEQFF.

The chain links TRBV4-1 to TRBJ2-3; 7 bases agree with TRBD2. Germline assignment: CDR1 MGHRA and CDR2 YSYEKL. The CDR3 is 14 amino acids. The trim removed 4 bases at V and 4 bases at J, leaving 5 bases unmatched. The CDR3 DNA follows: TGCGCCAGCAGCCCAGCGGGACTACCAGATACGCAGTATTTT. It codes for CASSPAGLPDTQYF.

This rearrangement joins TRBV5-6 to TRBJ2-7, with TRBD1 as a possible D gene (6 bases). Germline lookup yields CDR1 SGHDT and CDR2 YYEEEE. This CDR3 has 14 residues. The V end was cut by 3 bases, the J end by 4 bases, with 14 bases between. The CDR3 reads CASSSTSGVYEQYF. For the CDR3, the DNA is TGTGCCAGCAGCTCCACATCAGGGGTTTACGAGCAGTACTTC.

The chain couples TRBV13 to TRBJ2-7; TRBD1 aligns across 7 bases. J was trimmed by 4 bases and V by 0 bases; bases with no gene match: 12. Germline values: CDR1 PRHDT, CDR2 FYEKMQ (reference sequence). The CDR3 loop spans 17 amino acids. The CDR3 nucleotides are TGTGCCAGCAGCTTAGGGGGCCCACAGGGGCCCCTTTACGAGCAGTACTTC. Protein: CASSLGGPQGPLYEQYF.

The chain has TRBV3-1 (or the pseudogene TRBV3-2) and TRBJ2-2, with TRBD1 matching 7 bases. The CDR3 extends over 16 amino acids. V was clipped by 4 bases and J by 1 base; unmatched bases: 6. Germline V gene data show CDR1 as LGHDT and CDR2 as YNNKEL (reference sequence). CDR3 nucleotides: TGTGCCAGCAGCCCACGGACAGGAAGGAACACCGGGGAGCTGTTTTTT. It translates to CASSPRTGRNTGELFF.

The V gene is TRBV4-1, the J gene TRBJ1-5; no firm D call. Germline assignment: CDR1 MGHRA and CDR2 YSYEKL. The CDR3 consists of 17 residues. Trimming cost V 0 bases and J 0 bases, with 12 bases left between them. The CDR3 spells CASSQELFTYSNQPQHF. The CDR3 DNA sequence: TGCGCCAGCAGCCAAGAGTTGTTTACTTATAGCAATCAGCCCCAGCATTTT.

The CDR3 DNA reads TGTGCCAGCGCTCGACAGGGGGACGGCTACACCTTC. As protein: CASARQGDGYTF. The V and J genes are TRBV28 and TRBJ1-2, with 9 bases that match TRBD1. The CDR3 extends over 12 amino acids. Looked up from germline, CDR1 is MDHEN and CDR2 is SYDVKM. Trimming removed 8 bases from V and 8 bases from J; junction bases left unmatched: 6.

Concerning this clone itself: An end of the junction differs from the germline gene, which may be a read error. This chain links TRBV7-7 with TRBJ2-5, with 9 bases aligning to TRBD2. The V gene's germline CDR1 is SSHAT and CDR2 FNYEAQ (reference sequence). This CDR3 contains 15 residues. This CDR3 is CASSPALAGAETQYF. The DNA for the CDR3 is TGTGCTAGCAGCCCGGCCTTAGCGGGAGCGGAGACCCAGTACTTC.